This entry features one T cell receptor (beta chain) sequence. Its antigen remains unidentified. Here immunoSEQ multiplex PCR was the method, and the copy in TCRdb shows in-frame clones only, minus some. The sample consists of approximately 150,000 clones, 75% to 90% of them appearing once. This sample was included in a study of T cell responses to AZD1222 COVID-19 vaccine. Overall study findings and caveats: Spike-specific TCR repertoires showed rising breadth and depth after two AZD1222 doses. Researchers report vaccine-associated CD4 TCRs spanning spike, with dominance at 160-218 and 743-854. Donors were chiefly white British, with a greater number of females, and clonal diversity was perhaps underestimated.

This CDR3 has 14 residues. Germline V gene lookup returns CDR1 SGHAT and CDR2 FQDESV (reference sequence). V shed 5 bases and J shed 0 bases, with 11 bases lying between them. Pooling covered second doses at about 4 or about 12 weeks. This TCR was recovered from an adult who received the AZD1222 COVID-19 vaccine. Source: peripheral blood, taken 28 days after the second AZD1222 dose. The J gene is TRBJ2-7, the V gene TRBV11-1, with D perhaps assigned TRBD1 or TRBD2 (5 bases each). In nucleotides, the CDR3 is TGTGCCAGCAGCCCGGGACCACCCTCCTACGAGCAGTACGTC. This gives the protein CASSPGPPSYEQYV.